This T cell receptor beta chain was sequenced for a study of chronic HIV infection and antiretroviral therapy. The sample holds a few counts of this clonotype. CDR1 is LNHDA and CDR2 is SQIVND in the germline V gene (reference sequence). Trimming took 3 bases from V and 7 from J, leaving 9 bases between them. The CDR3 runs 13 residues. One entry per CDR3 protein results from TCRdb running MiXCR on the 5' RACE reads. The sample consists of 40,000 to 50,000 distinct CDR3 sequences, 19% of them appearing once. V is TRBV19 and J is TRBJ2-2; D perhaps matches TRBD2 (6 bases). The sequence derives from an adult who had HIV and had not received antiretroviral therapy, or was an uninfected healthy control (not recorded which). The sequenced sample was peripheral blood. The CDR3 DNA sequence: TGTGCCAGTAGTATGAGGGAGGTCGGGGAGCTGTTTTTT. It yields the protein CASSMREVGELFF.